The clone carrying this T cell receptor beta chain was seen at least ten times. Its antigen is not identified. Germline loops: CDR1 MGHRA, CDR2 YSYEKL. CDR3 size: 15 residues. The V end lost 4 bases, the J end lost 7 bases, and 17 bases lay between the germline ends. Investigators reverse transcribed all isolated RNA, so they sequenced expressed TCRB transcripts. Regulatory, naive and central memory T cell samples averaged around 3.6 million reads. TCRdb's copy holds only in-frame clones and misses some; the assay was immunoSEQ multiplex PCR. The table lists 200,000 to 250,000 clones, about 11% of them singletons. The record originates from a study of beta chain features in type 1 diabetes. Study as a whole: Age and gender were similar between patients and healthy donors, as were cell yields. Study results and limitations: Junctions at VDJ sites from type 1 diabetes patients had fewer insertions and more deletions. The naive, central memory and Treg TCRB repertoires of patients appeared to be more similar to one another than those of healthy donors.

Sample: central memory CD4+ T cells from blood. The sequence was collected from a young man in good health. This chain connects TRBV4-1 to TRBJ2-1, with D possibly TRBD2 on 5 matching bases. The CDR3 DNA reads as TGCGCCAGCAGCCGGTTTGGAGTGAGGGATAATGAGCAGTTCTTC. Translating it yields CASSRFGVRDNEQFF.